This T cell receptor beta chain was observed in a study of regulatory T cells in long-lasting Graves disease. This clonotype was picked up many times. TCR beta libraries were built with iRepertoire HTBI primers and Arm-PCR of CDR3 regions. Each CDR3 protein is one row after TCRdb ran MiXCR on the multiplex PCR reads. This sample has about 330,000 distinct CDR3 sequences, with roughly 17% found just once. Noted time point: newly diagnosed GD, antithyroid drugs for less than 3 months. From RNA extracted from PBMCs, the TCR library was made. The germline V gene encodes CDR1 DFQATT and CDR2 SNEGSKA (reference sequence). The CDR3 spans 13 residues. V lost 8 bases, J lost 0 bases, and 12 bases lay in between. This sample also belongs to another study, concerning T cells in Graves' hyperthyroidism and ophthalmopathy.

Sequenced material: peripheral blood mononuclear cells (PBMCs), taken at new diagnosis, from a patient treated with antithyroid drugs. This TCR came from a woman aged 18-29 years with Graves disease. The rearrangement joins TRBV20-1 to TRBJ2-3, with no clear D. The CDR3 region has the DNA TGCAGTCCCACGGCGGCTAGCACAGATACGCAGTATTTT. Its protein product is CSPTAASTDTQYF.